This TCR delta chain was observed in a study of gamma-delta chains in newborns, infants, children. Study information: Innate gammadelta T cells reportedly expand polyclonally right after birth, driven by microbial exposure, per the title.

This CDR3 spans 19 amino acids. Deletions cut 2 bases from V and 0 bases from J, with 16 bases between. Germline loops: CDR1 GEAIGNYY, CDR2 EKD. This clone has a handful of counts. TCRdb re-analyzed the reads via CATT. The sample contains 14,000 to 15,000 delta-chain clones, 7.3% of which appear only once. The clonotype comes from a child who was a newborn, infant or young child, either healthy, febrile or measles-vaccinated (not recorded which). The chain has TRDV2 and TRDJ3; D ambiguous. The specimen sequenced was blood. This CDR3 is CACDRVSTANSWDTRQMFF. The CDR3 DNA reads TGTGCCTGTGACAGGGTAAGTACGGCCAACTCCTGGGACACCCGACAGATGTTTTTC.